This T cell receptor beta chain appears in the sequencing data of a study of T cell responses to AZD1222 COVID-19 vaccine. Study-level information: Whether given at about 4 or about 12 weeks, second doses were pooled. The study, taken as a whole, reports: Per reports, nearly half of all spike-specific TCRs target regions that are unmutated in variants. Seropositive at baseline were only 5 to 7 AZD1222 recipients. Compared with day 0, the breadth and depth of the Spike-specific TCR repertoire rose significantly after two doses of AZD1222.

Profiling relied on immunoSEQ multiplex PCR, and the TCRdb table lists in-frame clones only, not all of them. The sample records about 170,000 clones, 92% being singletons. Comments on this clone: The target antigen is unknown. The identical CDR3 is also encoded by other nucleotide sequences in the sample.

Germline assignment: CDR1 SGHRS and CDR2 YFSETQ. V lost 0 bases and J lost 3, with 13 bases in between. CDR3 length: 15 amino acids. Sequencing was performed on peripheral blood, taken on day 0 of AZD1222 vaccination. This sequence joins TRBV5-1 and TRBJ2-7, with a weak D call TRBD1 (6 bases). The source of this sequence is an adult in good health. CDR3 amino acids: CASSLDGTRSYEQYF. DNA for the CDR3: TGCGCCAGCAGCTTGGACGGGACACGGAGCTACGAGCAGTACTTC. Full variable domain (remainder filled in from reference TRBV5-1 and TRBJ2-7): KAGVTQTPRYLIKTRGQQVTLSCSPISGHRSVSWYQQTPGQGLQFLFEYFSETQRNKGNFPGRFSGRQFSNSRSEMNVSTLELGDSALYLCASSLDGTRSYEQYFGPGTRLTVT.